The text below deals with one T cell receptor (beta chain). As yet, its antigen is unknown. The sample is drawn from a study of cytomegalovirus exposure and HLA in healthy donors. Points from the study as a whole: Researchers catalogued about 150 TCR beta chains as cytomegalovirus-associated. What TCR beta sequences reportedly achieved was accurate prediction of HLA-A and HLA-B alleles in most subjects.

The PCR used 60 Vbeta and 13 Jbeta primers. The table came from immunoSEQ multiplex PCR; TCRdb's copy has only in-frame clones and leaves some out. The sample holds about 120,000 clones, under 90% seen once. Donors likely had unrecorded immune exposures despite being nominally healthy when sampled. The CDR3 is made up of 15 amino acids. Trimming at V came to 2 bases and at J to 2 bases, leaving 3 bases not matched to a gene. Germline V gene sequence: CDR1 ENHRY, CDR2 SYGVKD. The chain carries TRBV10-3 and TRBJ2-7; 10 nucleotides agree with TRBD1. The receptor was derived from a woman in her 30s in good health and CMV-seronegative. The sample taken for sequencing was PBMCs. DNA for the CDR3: TGTGCCATCAGTGAGCCCGGACAGGGGGCCTACGAGCAGTACTTC. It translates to CAISEPGQGAYEQYF.